This T cell receptor beta chain was captured in a study of graft-versus-host responses after intestinal transplantation. Across the whole study: Each transplant was multivisceral, liver-intestinal, or isolated intestinal. Anti-thymocyte globulin induction preceded 2 to 4 years of tacrolimus and steroid maintenance in all recipients. Study results and caveats: Recipient-marrow GvH clones were detected, some having first appeared in ileum or blood.

Generated by immunoSEQ multiplex PCR, the TCRdb table keeps only in-frame clones and is missing some. The table lists 15,000 to 17,000 clones, about 67% of them singletons, with around 3.6% in the top ten. Concerning this clone: Antigen: not known.

Tissue from the graft was processed to free its intraepithelial and lamina propria lymphocytes. This CDR3 spans 11 amino acids. Germline values: CDR1 SGHDN, CDR2 FVKESK. Trimming removed 3 bases from V and 7 bases from J, with 4 bases in between. This TCR was recovered from a human patient who received an intestinal transplant, so some T cells may come from the graft donor. The chain recombines TRBV14 with TRBJ2-1; no definite D call. The input for sequencing was ileum tissue, taken 14 days after transplant. As DNA, the CDR3 is TGTGCCAGCAGCCATGGTAATGAGCAGTTCTTC. The encoded protein is CASSHGNEQFF.